The 9 T cell receptor beta chains listed next were all sequenced from one sample in a study of T cell repertoires in cytomegalovirus infection. In TCRdb, the reads were re-called with MiXCR into one record per CDR3 protein. In the table there are about 490,000 distinct CDR3 sequences, approximately 15% of which are singletons. Sequenced input: CD8+ T cells from PBMCs. These receptors all stem from a human donor in good health (CMV status not recorded). Some clones in this sample may be carry-over from other donors' samples.

This clonotype occurred once. This rearrangement joins TRBV9 to TRBJ1-1, with a weak D call TRBD1 (6 bases). Trimming cost V 3 bases and J 0 bases, with 12 bases left between them. CDR3 length: 15 residues. The germline CDR1 and CDR2 sequences are SGDLS and YYNGEE. The DNA of the CDR3 is TGTGCCAGCAGCGGAAACAGGGCCCTGAACACTGAAGCTTTCTTT. Protein sequence: CASSGNRALNTEAFF.

This clonotype has at least ten counts. The J gene is TRBJ2-1, the V gene TRBV7-6, with 13 bases identical to TRBD2. Germline V gene data show CDR1 as SGHVS and CDR2 as FNYEAQ. The CDR3 extends over 17 amino acids. Unmatched junction bases numbered 10, after V lost 5 bases and J lost 6 bases. The CDR3: CASSPSGLAGASNEQFF. In DNA form, the CDR3 reads TGTGCCAGCAGCCCCTCTGGACTAGCGGGAGCCTCCAATGAGCAGTTCTTC. Complete variable domain (other parts from reference TRBV7-6 and TRBJ2-1): GAGVSQSPRYKVTKRGQDVALRCDPISGHVSLYWYRQALGQGPEFLTYFNYEAQQDKSGLPNDRFSAERPEGSISTLTIQRTEQRDSAMYRCASSPSGLAGASNEQFFGPGTRLTVL.

At least ten counts were recorded for this clonotype. The V and J genes are TRBV5-5 and TRBJ2-7; possible D gene TRBD1, 5 bases. Trimming took 3 bases from V and 7 from J, leaving 11 bases between them. Germline V gene data show CDR1 as SGHKS and CDR2 as YYEKEE (reference sequence). The CDR3 sequence is 12 residues long. As DNA, the CDR3 is TGTGCCAGCAGCTCACAGGTGGCAGAGCAGTACTTC. Translation: CASSSQVAEQYF.

The chain is built from TRBV6-1 and TRBJ1-1; D may be TRBD1 (5 bases). Trimming took off 8 bases at V and 5 bases at J, with 15 bases between the two ends. There are 13 residues in the CDR3. Germline V gene lookup returns CDR1 MNHNS and CDR2 SASEGT. CDR3 sequence: CASSQDPGTEAFF. CDR3 bases: TGTGCCAGCTCACAGGACCCGGGAACTGAAGCTTTCTTT.

This clonotype was observed many times. This chain uses TRBV6-6 with TRBJ2-5; no firm D call. The CDR3 is 14 amino acids. Germline V lookup: CDR1 MNHNY, CDR2 SVGAGI (reference sequence). V lost 3 bases, J lost 2 bases, and 10 bases lay in between. CDR3 loop: CASSYIGQQETQYF. Written as DNA, the CDR3 is TGTGCCAGCAGTTATATCGGGCAGCAAGAGACCCAGTACTTC.

Comment on this clonotype: Germline and junction disagree at one end, which may indicate a read error. The chain joins TRBV6-6 to TRBJ2-1, with a weak D call TRBD2 (6 bases). Looked up from germline, CDR1 is MNHNY and CDR2 is SVGAGI (reference sequence). The CDR3 totals 12 residues. CDR3 bases: TGTGCCAGCAGTTCCCTCCTAGCGTATGGTGTCTTC. It codes for CASSSLLAYGVF.

This clonotype was seen at least ten times. V gene TRBV7-2 combines with J gene TRBJ1-1; D is possibly TRBD1 (6 bases). CDR1 and CDR2 (germline): SGHTA, FQGNSA. The CDR3 totals 15 residues. Trimming removed 8 bases from V and 2 bases from J, with 18 bases in between. This chain's CDR3 is CASSKRGVVNTEAFF. In nucleotides, the CDR3 is TGTGCCAGCTCGAAGAGGGGGGTCGTCAACACTGAAGCTTTCTTT.

This clonotype was seen ten or more times. The J gene is TRBJ2-7, the V gene TRBV28; 7 nucleotides line up with TRBD2. CDR3 length equals 15 residues. The germline CDR1 and CDR2 sequences are MDHEN and SYDVKM. V gave up 5 bases and J gave up 7 bases; unmatched junction bases: 14. The CDR3 DNA reads as TGTGCCAGCAGTCTTACCGGGACTACAGTACGTGAGCAGTACTTC. Its translation: CASSLTGTTVREQYF.

This clonotype was seen just once. This sequence may be a read error, since a much larger clone differs from it by one base. The gene calls are TRBV7-3 and TRBJ2-1; 7 bases agree with TRBD1. Trimming cost V 5 bases and J 7 bases; bases outside gene matches: 14. Germline V lookup: CDR1 SGHTA, CDR2 FQGTGA. This CDR3 has 16 residues. CDR3 sequence (DNA): TGTGCCAGCAGCCCCCACGACAGGGAGCGGCGGAATGAGCAGTTCTTC. The encoded protein is CASSPHDRERRNEQFF. The whole variable domain, remainder taken from reference TRBV7-3 and TRBJ2-1, is GAGVSQTPSNKVTEKGKYVELRCDPISGHTALYWYRQSLGQGPEFLIYFQGTGAADDSGLPNDRFFAVRPEGSVSTLKIQRTERGDSAVYLCASSPHDRERRNEQFFGPGTRLTVL.